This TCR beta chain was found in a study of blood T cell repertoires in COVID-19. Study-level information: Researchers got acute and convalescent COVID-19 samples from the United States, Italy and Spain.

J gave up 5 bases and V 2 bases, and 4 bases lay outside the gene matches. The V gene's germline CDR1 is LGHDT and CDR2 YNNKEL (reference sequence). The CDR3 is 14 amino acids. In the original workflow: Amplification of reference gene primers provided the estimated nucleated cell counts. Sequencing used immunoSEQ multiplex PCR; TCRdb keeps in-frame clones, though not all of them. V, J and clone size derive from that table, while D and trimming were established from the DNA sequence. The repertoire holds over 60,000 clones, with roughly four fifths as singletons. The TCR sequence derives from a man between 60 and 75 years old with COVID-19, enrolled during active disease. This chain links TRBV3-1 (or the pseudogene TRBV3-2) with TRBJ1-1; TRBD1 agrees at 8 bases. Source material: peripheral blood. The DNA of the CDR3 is TGTGCCAGCAGCCAACGGGACAGGTATACTGAAGCTTTCTTT. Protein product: CASSQRDRYTEAFF.